These T cell receptor beta chains were read from a single sample in a study of cytomegalovirus exposure and HLA in healthy donors. Only in-frame clones appear in the TCRdb table, and some are missing; sequencing was by immunoSEQ multiplex PCR. The sample shows 150,000 to 200,000 clones, roughly 80% of them seen only once. The sequenced sample was PBMCs. These receptors all come from a man aged 50-59 years in good health and CMV-seropositive. Both conserved end residues are part of each CDR3.

>TRBV5-6|TRBJ1-2
CASTLGTGIYGYTF
>TRBV18|TRBJ2-6
CASSPRGTYSGANVLTF
>TRBV18|TRBJ1-3
CASSPGTGDGNTIYF
>TRBV6-5|TRBJ1-2
CASSRNRAYGYTF
>TRBV2|TRBJ1-5
CASRGVSNNQPQHF
>TRBV10-1|TRBJ2-3
CASSDTGYGTDTQYF
>TRBV11-2|TRBJ2-3
CASSLLPRSTDTQYF
>TRBV21-1|TRBJ1-5
CASSNRTGPNQPQHF
>TRBV11-1|TRBJ2-5
CASSADSQETQYF
>TRBV27|TRBJ2-7
CASSPGLAGVEQYF
>TRBV7-2|TRBJ1-5
CASSLGAGAPNQPQHF
>TRBV7-6|TRBJ2-5
CASSLVAGGETQYF
>TRBV4-3|TRBJ2-1
CASSQDRDSRYNEQFF
>TRBV7-2|TRBJ1-2
CASSLGQGGYGYTF
>TRBV11-3|TRBJ2-5
CASSLGTALAETQYF
>TRBV28|TRBJ2-4
CASSGAGEAKNIQYF
>TRBV6-5|TRBJ1-1
CASSLPGTEAFF
>TRBV30|TRBJ1-2
CAWSPTDDGYTF
>TRBV5-1|TRBJ1-1
CASSNGGIEAFF
>TRBV15|TRBJ1-5
CATSDTRVGNQPQHF
>TRBV9|.
CASSAGTVPYEQYF
>TRBV5-6|TRBJ2-1
CASSLGPTGTEQFF
>TRBV27|TRBJ2-2
CASSLSDSLYTGELFF
>TRBV27|TRBJ1-1
CASSLQGATEAFF
>TRBV18|TRBJ2-3
CASSPQRVTDTQYF
>TRBV5-4|TRBJ2-5
CASSSLAGGPETQYF
>TRBV11-2|TRBJ2-3
CASSPIRTSGLTDTQYF
>TRBV4-1|TRBJ1-2
CASSQGQGGYTF